Listed below are T cell receptor beta chains from one sample, sequenced in a study of identical twins. From the 5' RACE reads, TCRdb called clonotypes with MiXCR, one entry per CDR3 protein. The sample carries roughly 230,000 distinct CDR3 sequences, about 8.3% recorded once. The same specimen was also included in a second study, on yellow fever vaccine responses in identical twins.

What was sequenced was CD8+ T cells sorted from blood. Source of these receptors: a young woman in good health. The CDR3 runs from the conserved cysteine through the conserved F or W. Each record gives: V gene, J gene, D gene, clone size, CDR3 DNA, CDR3 protein. A D gene is named only where the DNA matches it firmly. Size values are once, few and many counts, or a class for expanded clones, and some rows have none.

>TRBV6-4|TRBJ2-1|.|many
TGTGCCAGCAGTGACATACATCGGGTGGAGGGGACGGGTAATGAGCAGTTCTTC
CASSDIHRVEGTGNEQFF
>TRBV28|TRBJ1-5|TRBD1|few
TGTGCCAGCAGTCAGACAGGGGGGGAAAGTCAGCCCCAGCATTTT
CASSQTGGESQPQHF
>TRBV29-1|TRBJ2-1|TRBD2|few
TGCAGCGTTGAACTAGCGGGCTCCTACAATGAGCAGTTCTTC
CSVELAGSYNEQFF
>TRBV15|TRBJ2-7|TRBD1|.
TGTGCCACCAGCATAGATTCACAGGGGTTCTACGAGCAGTACTTC
CATSIDSQGFYEQYF
>TRBV20-1|TRBJ2-7|TRBD1|few
TGCAGTGCTCCTACCCCGACAGGGTTAAACTACGAGCAGTACTTC
CSAPTPTGLNYEQYF
>TRBV7-2|TRBJ2-7|.|few
TGTGCCAGCACCACACGTGGCCACCCCTACGAGCAGTACTTC
CASTTRGHPYEQYF
>TRBV24-1|TRBJ2-3|.|few
TGTGCCACCAGTGATTTGCCGTCCAAACTCAACACAGATACGCAGTATTTT
CATSDLPSKLNTDTQYF
>TRBV4-3|TRBJ2-7|.|many
TGCGCCAGCAGCCAAGATAACTTTGGGGAGCAGTACTTC
CASSQDNFGEQYF
>TRBV4-3|TRBJ2-7|.|.
TGCGCCAGCAGCCAAGAGACGACAGGGACTTACGAGCAGTACTTC
CASSQETTGTYEQYF
>TRBV7-2|TRBJ2-3|.|few
TGTGCCAGCAGCCCCCGGGTTTTTAGCACAGATACGCAGTATTTT
CASSPRVFSTDTQYF
>TRBV28|TRBJ2-2|TRBD2|many
TGTGCCAGCAGTTTTCTCGTCAGACCAAACCTCGGGAGGATCCCCGGGGAGCTGTTTTTT
CASSFLVRPNLGRIPGELFF
>TRBV11-1|TRBJ2-1|TRBD2|.
TGTGCCAGCAGCTTTCTGACTAGCGGGAGGTCCCTCCGGGACAATGAGCAGTTCTTC
CASSFLTSGRSLRDNEQFF
>TRBV6-5|TRBJ1-2|TRBD1|many
TGTGCCAGCAGTTCTCATCGAACAGGGGACCACTATGGCTACACCTTC
CASSSHRTGDHYGYTF
>TRBV6-9|TRBJ2-7|.|few
TGTGCCAGCAGTTATTTTCGGGCACGGAGCGAGGAGCAGTACTTC
CASSYFRARSEEQYF
>TRBV7-6|TRBJ2-7|.|many
TGTGCCAGCAGCCCAAGACGGAGCTCCTACGAGCAGTACTTC
CASSPRRSSYEQYF
>TRBV20-1|TRBJ1-1|.|.
TGCAGTGCCCTATTACTTAGACCTGAAGCTTTCTTT
CSALLLRPEAFF
>TRBV4-1|TRBJ2-1|TRBD2|many
TGCGCCAGCAGCCTGGGGACTAGCGAATACAATGAGCAGTTCTTC
CASSLGTSEYNEQFF
>TRBV7-2|TRBJ2-7|.|many
TGTGCCAGCAGCTTGCTCGGCAGGGCTAACGAGCAGTACTTC
CASSLLGRANEQYF
>TRBV5-6|TRBJ2-5|.|once
TGTGCCAGCAGCTTGGTCGGCCGGATCCAAGAGACCCAGTACTTC
CASSLVGRIQETQYF
>TRBV29-1|TRBJ1-2|TRBD1|many
TGCAGCGTTGTAACAGCCGTAGACAGGGCCCATGGGGGCTACACCTTC
CSVVTAVDRAHGGYTF
>TRBV20-1|TRBJ2-1|.|few
TGCAGTGCTAGGGACGGTGAGCAGTTCTTC
CSARDGEQFF
>TRBV14|TRBJ2-2|TRBD2|.
TGTGCCAGCAGCTCCGGGACTAGGCTCACCGGGGAGCTGTTTTTT
CASSSGTRLTGELFF
>TRBV6-1|TRBJ1-1|.|.
TGTGCCAGCAGACGGGGGCAGGAGATATTACAGAACACTGAAGCTTTCTTT
CASRRGQEILQNTEAFF
>TRBV7-8|TRBJ2-7|.|.
TGTGCCAGCAACCCCATGGACATCTACGAGCAGTACTTC
CASNPMDIYEQYF
>TRBV12-3/TRBV12-4|TRBJ2-5|.|many
TGTGCCAGCAGTTTGGAGACCCCAAAGACCCAGTACTTC
CASSLETPKTQYF
>TRBV11-2|TRBJ2-5|.|.
TGTGCCAGCAGCCCTCCCGGGGGCGAAGGCAAGACCCAGTACTTC
CASSPPGGEGKTQYF
>TRBV20-1|TRBJ2-1|.|.
TGCAGTGCTAGAGATCTTATGCGGAATGAGCAGTTCTTC
CSARDLMRNEQFF
>TRBV12-3/TRBV12-4|TRBJ1-2|TRBD1|.
TGTGCCAGCAGCCCTACCGGGACAGGGTTTTACTATGGCTACACCTTC
CASSPTGTGFYYGYTF
>TRBV3-1|TRBJ2-5|TRBD2|.
TGTGCCAGCAGCCAAGATCTTGGGGGGGTTTTACCGGAGACCCAGTACTTC
CASSQDLGGVLPETQYF
>TRBV29-1|TRBJ2-1|.|many
TGCAGCGTTGCAGGACCCTATGGGCACAATGAGCAGTTCTTC
CSVAGPYGHNEQFF
>TRBV12-3/TRBV12-4|TRBJ2-3|TRBD2|few
TGTGCCAGCAGGGAAGCGGGAAGCACAGATACGCAGTATTTT
CASREAGSTDTQYF
>TRBV6-5|TRBJ1-1|.|.
TGTGCCAGCAGTTACTCGACGGGGCAGCCCAGAAACACTGAAGCTTTCTTT
CASSYSTGQPRNTEAFF
>TRBV12-3/TRBV12-4|TRBJ2-5|TRBD2|many
TGTGCCGTTAAGACTAGCGGTTATCAAGAGACCCAGTACTTC
CAVKTSGYQETQYF
>TRBV27|TRBJ1-2|.|few
TGTGCCAGCAGTCTGTCTAAGAGGGAGCAAGGCTACACCTTC
CASSLSKREQGYTF
>TRBV28|TRBJ1-5|TRBD1|many
TGTGCCAGCAGGACGACAGGGGAGTTTTTAGTCAATCAGCCCCAGCATTTT
CASRTTGEFLVNQPQHF
>TRBV15|TRBJ2-3|.|few
TGTGCCACCAGCAGAGAACTAGTTGAAGATACGCAGTATTTT
CATSRELVEDTQYF
>TRBV9|TRBJ2-2|.|few
TGTGCCAGCAGCCCAAACCTATCAGATTGGGAGCTGTTTTTT
CASSPNLSDWELFF
>TRBV20-1|TRBJ2-1|TRBD2|few
TGCAGTGCTTGCCTAGCGGGAGATTACAATGAGCAGTTCTTC
CSACLAGDYNEQFF
>TRBV29-1|TRBJ1-2|.|.
TGCAGCGTTGAAGATGGGGCCGGGGGCTATGGCTACACCTTC
CSVEDGAGGYGYTF
>TRBV5-1|TRBJ1-1|.|.
TGCGCCAGCAGCTTTGGGGGGATGGGGGGAAGAAACACTGAAGCTTTCTTT
CASSFGGMGGRNTEAFF
>TRBV28|TRBJ2-2|.|few
TGTGCCAGCAGTTTTGAAAGCCTCACCGGGGAGCTGTTTTTT
CASSFESLTGELFF
>TRBV12-3/TRBV12-4|TRBJ2-5|.|many
TGTGCCAGCAGCCTGGGCAGGGTGGGAGAGACCCAGTACTTC
CASSLGRVGETQYF
>TRBV5-4|TRBJ2-2|.|few
TGTGCCAGCAGCTTGGCCGTCGAGGAAGGCAGAATAGGGACCGGGGAGCTGTTTTTT
CASSLAVEEGRIGTGELFF
>TRBV7-9|TRBJ2-7|TRBD1|.
TGTGCCAGCAGCATCCGACAGGGTACCTACGAGCAGTACTTC
CASSIRQGTYEQYF
>TRBV11-3|TRBJ2-7|.|few
TGTGCCAGCAGCCGCGGGGGCAACGAGCAGTACTTC
CASSRGGNEQYF
>TRBV27|TRBJ2-7|TRBD1|few
TGTGCCAGCAGTCCGGGACAGTATTTCTCCTACGAGCAGTACTTC
CASSPGQYFSYEQYF
>TRBV10-2|TRBJ1-2|.|few
TGCGCCAGCAGTGAGAAAGGCACGCTCTATGGCTACACCTTC
CASSEKGTLYGYTF
>TRBV6-5|TRBJ1-1|.|.
TGTGCCAGCAGTTACACCTTACAGAACACTGAAGCTTTCTTT
CASSYTLQNTEAFF
>TRBV4-3|TRBJ2-1|TRBD2|few
TGCGCCAGCAGCGAGTTACTAGCGGGAGGGAGGAATGAGCAGTTCTTC
CASSELLAGGRNEQFF